The TCR beta chain described here comes from a study of T cells after yellow fever vaccination. Study outcomes and limitations: Among primary-vaccination clones, most reappeared after the booster, at about 95% for CD4 and 85% to 90% for CD8.

UMIs were added to TCR cDNA along with a universal primer site when it was made by 5'RACE template switching. TCRdb itself ran the 5' RACE reads through MiXCR, one entry per CDR3 protein. The profile shows fewer than 350,000 distinct CDR3 sequences, approximately 4.5% of them singletons. Concerning this clonotype itself: Its specificity is unknown.

With V trimmed by 1 base and J by 6 bases, 7 bases remained unmatched. The CDR3 totals 16 residues. Germline V lookup: CDR1 MNHEY, CDR2 SMNVEV (reference sequence). The rearrangement joins TRBV27 to TRBJ2-1; 9 nucleotides agree with TRBD2. The receptor was derived from a young man who received the YFV17D yellow fever vaccine. The sample was PBMCs, taken 15 days after the yellow fever booster vaccination. CDR3 coding DNA: TGTGCCAGCAGTTTATTAGGCGGGGGGGCCCCCAATGAGCAGTTCTTC. It is translated as CASSLLGGGAPNEQFF.